What follows are 24 T cell receptor beta chains derived from one specimen sequenced in a study of cytomegalovirus exposure and HLA in healthy donors. Primers included in the PCR were 60 Vbeta and 13 Jbeta primers. Here immunoSEQ multiplex PCR was the method, and the copy in TCRdb shows in-frame clones only, minus some. Among 150,000 to 200,000 clones, around three quarters were seen once, and the ten largest hold roughly 14%. The sequencing input was PBMCs. These receptors were taken from a woman in her twenties or thirties in good health and CMV-seropositive.

This chain uses TRBV9 with TRBJ1-2; TRBD1 agrees at 9 bases. The CDR3 runs to 14 residues. V trimming: 0 bases; J trimming: 8 bases; junction bases outside the gene matches: 5. Germline CDR1 is SGDLS and CDR2 is YYNGEE. CDR3 residues: CASSVDRGQRGYTF. CDR3 bases: TGTGCCAGCAGCGTAGACAGGGGGCAGAGGGGCTACACCTTC.

The chain links TRBV9 to TRBJ1-4; the match to TRBD1 covers 10 bases. Germline lookup yields CDR1 SGDLS and CDR2 YYNGEE. The CDR3 length is 14 residues. Losses at the gene ends were 4 bases for V and 4 bases for J; bases not matched to a gene: 1. The CDR3, as DNA: TGTGCCAGCAGCAGGACAGGGGGTAATGAAAAACTGTTTTTT. This sequence encodes CASSRTGGNEKLFF.

V usage is TRBV2 and J usage is TRBJ1-2; D is uncertain. CDR1 is SNHLY, CDR2 FYNNEI, per germline. With 4 bases removed from V and 2 bases from J, the gap between germline ends came to 8 bases. The CDR3 length is 13 residues. Written as DNA, the CDR3 is TGTGCCAGCAGTGGAGTACGGAACTATGGCTACACCTTC. It encodes CASSGVRNYGYTF.

For the CDR3, the DNA is TGTGCCAGCAGCCCGACCCGACTGTGGGCTTTCTTT. Translated: CASSPTRLWAFF. The chain joins TRBV11-1 to TRBJ1-1; D unclear. Per the germline V gene, CDR1 is SGHAT and CDR2 is FQDESV (reference sequence). This CDR3 is built from 12 residues. V lost 5 bases and J lost 11, with 15 bases in between. Full variable domain (remainder filled in from reference TRBV11-1 and TRBJ1-1): EAEVAQSPRYKITEKSQAVAFWCDPISGHATLYWYRQILGQGPELLVQFQDESVVDDSQLPKDRFSAERLKGVDSTLKIQPAELGDSAMYLCASSPTRLWAFFGQGTRLTVV.

The chain links TRBV2 to TRBJ2-5; 7 nucleotides align to TRBD1. Germline V gene data show CDR1 as SNHLY and CDR2 as FYNNEI. Germline trimming cut 0 bases from V and 4 bases from J; bases unmatched to any gene: 5. CDR3 size: 15 residues. CDR3 sequence: CASSEAQGVGETQYF. The CDR3 coding sequence is TGTGCCAGCAGTGAAGCGCAGGGGGTAGGAGAGACCCAGTACTTC.

The CDR3 sequence: CASSSRDYQETQYF. In nucleotides, the CDR3 is TGTGCCAGCAGTTCCCGGGACTACCAAGAGACCCAGTACTTC. The J gene is TRBJ2-5, the V gene TRBV2; maybe TRBD2 (6 bases). The CDR3 is 14 residues long. Trimming took off 5 bases at V and 0 bases at J, with 10 bases between the two ends. Germline CDR1 is SNHLY and CDR2 is FYNNEI.

CDR3 in amino acids: CAWRYQQGAWAYGYTF. CDR3 sequence (DNA): TGTGCCTGGAGATACCAACAGGGGGCTTGGGCCTATGGCTACACCTTC. The chain joins TRBV30 to TRBJ1-2; the match to TRBD1 covers 9 bases. The ends lost 3 bases at V and 4 bases at J; junction bases unmatched: 12. The V gene's germline CDR1 is GTSNPN and CDR2 SVGIG (reference sequence). This CDR3 is built from 16 residues.

This clone was seen once. This chain links TRBV9 with TRBJ2-7; TRBD1 aligns across 8 bases. The V gene's germline CDR1 is SGDLS and CDR2 YYNGEE. V dropped 0 bases and J dropped 6; count of bases not matched to a gene: 2. CDR3 length equals 13 residues. The CDR3 coding sequence is TGTGCCAGCAGCGTAGTCGACAGGGGCGAGCAGTACTTC. This gives the protein CASSVVDRGEQYF. Variable domain in full (rest from reference TRBV9 and TRBJ2-7): DSGVTQTPKHLITATGQRVTLRCSPRSGDLSVYWYQQSLDQGLQFLIQYYNGEERAKGNILERFSAQQFPDLHSELNLSSLELGDSALYFCASSVVDRGEQYFGPGTRLTVT.

This clone appeared once. The chain has TRBV10-3 and TRBJ2-2, with D possibly being TRBD1 (6 bases). V dropped 6 bases and J dropped 6 bases, with 11 bases sitting between them. Germline CDR1 reads ENHRY; CDR2 reads SYGVKD. This CDR3 contains 13 residues. CDR3: CAIRKQGSGELFF. The CDR3 DNA follows: TGTGCCATCAGGAAACAGGGTTCCGGGGAGCTGTTTTTT.

The V call is TRBV14, the J call TRBJ2-1; 10 positions agree with TRBD1. The CDR3 is 15 residues long. CDR1 is SGHDN and CDR2 is FVKESK in the germline V gene. After removal of 6 bases from V and 7 bases from J, the junction contained 9 bases not matched to a gene. In DNA, the CDR3 is TGTGCCAGCAGGGACTCGGGACAGGGGAGGAATGAGCAGTTCTTC. This sequence encodes CASRDSGQGRNEQFF.

The chain uses TRBV4-2 and TRBJ2-1; possibly TRBD2 for D (6 bases). Germline V gives CDR1 LGHNA, CDR2 YNFKEQ. The CDR3 is made up of 15 amino acids. V lost 2 bases and J lost 8, with 16 bases in between. The CDR3 region is CASSQTGEGLDEQFF. CDR3 nucleotides: TGTGCCAGCAGCCAAACGGGAGAAGGTTTGGATGAGCAGTTCTTC.

This clone was found a few times. V gene TRBV5-4 combines with J gene TRBJ1-4, with 11 bases that match TRBD1. Trimming took 3 bases from V and 5 from J; bases not matched to a gene: 0. CDR3 length: 14 amino acids. Germline values: CDR1 SGHNT, CDR2 YYREEE (reference sequence). CDR3 residues: CASSWDRGNEKLFF. CDR3 in DNA: TGTGCCAGCAGCTGGGACAGGGGGAATGAAAAACTGTTTTTT.

The chain employs TRBV5-1 and TRBJ2-7; D is perhaps TRBD2 (7 bases). V lost 4 bases to trimming and J lost 5 bases, with 13 bases between them. The CDR3 is made up of 13 amino acids. Germline V gene sequence: CDR1 SGHRS, CDR2 YFSETQ. In DNA, the CDR3 is TGCGCCAGCAGCGGGGGGGCTCAAGACGAGCAGTACTTC. Translated: CASSGGAQDEQYF.

This clone has only one observation. The CDR3 here is CASRTGYGYTF. CDR3 DNA: TGTGCCAGCAGGACAGGCTATGGCTACACCTTC. The chain joins TRBV6-1 to TRBJ1-2; perhaps TRBD1 as D (6 bases). This CDR3 has 11 amino acids. V lost 6 bases, J lost 4 bases, and 6 bases lay in between. CDR1 is MNHNS, CDR2 SASEGT, per germline.

The chain combines TRBV19 with TRBJ2-3; D possibly corresponds to TRBD1 (5 bases). With 3 bases removed from V and 6 bases from J, the gap between germline ends came to 16 bases. This CDR3 comprises 15 residues. CDR1 is LNHDA and CDR2 is SQIVND in the germline V gene (reference sequence). CDR3 bases: TGTGCCAGTAGTATCAGGGCGGTTGAACCCGATACGCAGTATTTT. Translation: CASSIRAVEPDTQYF.

This clone was detected only once. The chain carries TRBV5-5 and TRBJ1-1, with TRBD1 matching 7 bases. The CDR3 totals 13 residues. The ends lost 4 bases at V and 6 bases at J; junction bases unmatched: 6. Germline CDR1 and CDR2: SGHKS and YYEKEE (reference sequence). In DNA, the CDR3 is TGTGCCAGCAGCCGTTCCCAGGGGGCTGAAGCTTTCTTT. Translated, it gives CASSRSQGAEAFF.

The CDR3 DNA follows: TGTGCCAGCAGGGGACTAGCGGGGGGGCAAGAGACCCAGTACTTC. The encoded protein is CASRGLAGGQETQYF. The V gene is TRBV2, the J gene TRBJ2-5, with TRBD2 matching over 16 bases. The CDR3 has 15 amino acids. The trim removed 6 bases at V and 2 bases at J, leaving 0 bases unmatched. Germline CDR1 is SNHLY and CDR2 is FYNNEI.

This clone was observed a few times. V and J are TRBV6-1 and TRBJ2-7, with 7 bases fitting TRBD2. The germline V gene has CDR1 MNHNS and CDR2 SASEGT. The CDR3 has 14 residues. Trimming at V came to 3 bases and at J to 0 bases, leaving 2 bases not matched to a gene. CDR3 bases: TGTGCCAGCAGTGACGGGGGGTCCTCCTACGAGCAGTACTTC. Its protein is CASSDGGSSYEQYF.

The CDR3 here is CATRTGSDTQYF. Here the CDR3 DNA reads TGTGCCACCAGGACAGGGTCAGATACGCAGTATTTT. The chain is built from TRBV19 and TRBJ2-3; 8 nucleotides match TRBD1. V trimming: 10 bases; J trimming: 4 bases; junction bases outside the gene matches: 4. The CDR3 loop spans 12 amino acids. Germline lookup yields CDR1 LNHDA and CDR2 SQIVND (reference sequence). Filled out from reference TRBV19 and TRBJ2-3, the complete variable domain reads DGGITQSPKYLFRKEGQNVTLSCEQNLNHDAMYWYRQDPGQGLRLIYYSQIVNDFQKGDIAEGYSVSREKKESFPLTVTSAQKNPTAFYLCATRTGSDTQYFGPGTRLTVL.

The chain employs TRBV19 and TRBJ2-1; D is possibly TRBD2 (6 bases). This CDR3 is built from 15 residues. Germline assignment: CDR1 LNHDA and CDR2 SQIVND (reference sequence). V was clipped by 1 base and J by 8 bases, with 15 bases between them. The CDR3 spells CASSIGAAGSDEQFF. DNA for the CDR3: TGTGCCAGTAGTATAGGGGCAGCGGGTAGCGATGAGCAGTTCTTC.

The chain links TRBV28 to TRBJ1-2; 10 positions match TRBD1. The CDR3 runs to 16 residues. V gave up 4 bases and J gave up 0 bases; unmatched junction bases: 5. Germline CDR1 is MDHEN and CDR2 is SYDVKM. CDR3 bases: TGTGCCAGCAGTTCATTGGGACAGGGGACTAACTATGGCTACACCTTC. This sequence encodes CASSSLGQGTNYGYTF.

About this clone itself: In the same sample, other DNA sequences code for this CDR3. This chain links TRBV11-2 with TRBJ2-7; D gene uncertain. Germline CDR1 SGHAT, CDR2 FQNNGV. V lost 1 base and J 3 bases, leaving 7 bases between the germline ends. The CDR3 covers 13 residues. CDR3 protein: CASSLVTSYEQYF. In nucleotides, the CDR3 is TGTGCCAGCAGCTTAGTAACCAGCTACGAGCAGTACTTC.

V gene TRBV29-1 combines with J gene TRBJ1-2; TRBD1 is a possible D gene (5 bases). CDR1 is SQVTM and CDR2 is ANQGSEA in the germline V gene. The CDR3 is 14 amino acids. Trimming cost V 4 bases and J 5 bases, with 17 bases left between them. In nucleotides, the CDR3 is TGCAGCGTTGGGGCCTTCCAGGGAGGATATGGCTACACCTTC. As protein: CSVGAFQGGYGYTF.

The chain is built from TRBV10-3 and TRBJ2-3; 8 nucleotides line up with TRBD2. The CDR3 has 17 residues. CDR1 and CDR2 from the germline V gene are ENHRY and SYGVKD. J gave up 3 bases and V 7 bases, and 15 bases lay outside the gene matches. The CDR3 loop reads CAITPTSGGTGTDTQYF. CDR3 nucleotides: TGTGCCATCACCCCGACGAGCGGGGGAACCGGGACAGATACGCAGTATTTT.